This T cell receptor (beta chain) came from a study of T cells in Graves' hyperthyroidism and ophthalmopathy. Study context: Peripheral blood specimens were obtained at initial diagnosis, prior to any treatment.

What was amplified from RNA transcripts were TCR beta CDR3 regions. The primer set for the first-round RT-PCR of the TCR CDR3 was HTBI. TCRdb ran MiXCR on the multiplex PCR reads and lists one entry per CDR3 protein. This table has some 490,000 distinct CDR3 sequences, about 20% appearing once. With duration under 3 months, ophthalmopathy was active: Clinical Activity Score at least 3, NOSPECS at least 4. Specimen: blood. The sequence came from a woman in her seventies with Graves' ophthalmopathy.

The CDR3, as DNA: TGTGCCAGCAGTGACAAGGGGGTCTATAATTCACCCCTCCACTTT. Translation: CASSDKGVYNSPLHF. The chain links TRBV28 to TRBJ1-6, with a weak D call TRBD1 (6 bases). The V end lost 5 bases, the J end lost 3 bases, and 11 bases lay between the germline ends. CDR1 is MDHEN, CDR2 SYDVKM, per germline. The CDR3 totals 15 residues.